This is a list of T cell receptor beta chains from one sample in a study of blood T cell repertoires in COVID-19. The table came from immunoSEQ multiplex PCR; TCRdb's copy has only in-frame clones and leaves some out. The table includes about 310,000 clones, about nine tenths detected once. Sequenced sample: peripheral blood. These receptors came from a man in his forties or fifties with active or convalescent COVID-19. Each CDR3 is given with its conserved first and last residue. D genes are given only for firm matches.

d_call | v_call | cdr3_aa
TRBD2 | TRBV6-5 | CASSSFVGGVETQYF
TRBD1 | TRBV2 | CASGLTGGGEAFF
TRBD1 | TRBV18 | CASSPGQGGTNYGYTF
NA | TRBV2 | CASRTGGAADTQYF
TRBD1 | TRBV18 | CASSPRTGDDNSPLHF
NA | TRBV5-5 | CASNSFPGSNQPQHF
TRBD1 | TRBV13 | CASQGTGAYEKLFF
NA | TRBV19 | CASSQGRAPYEQYF
NA | TRBV6-1 | CASSEGGTSYGYTF
NA | TRBV19 | CASSLGGYEQYF
TRBD1 | TRBV6-5 | CASSYAGGAGNQPQHF
TRBD2 | TRBV6-5 | CASSPLAGGYNEQFF
TRBD1 | TRBV2 | CASRYYQGADTQYF
NA | TRBV6-1 | CASSEYSGVDSPLHF
NA | TRBV19 | CASLFGGSGNQPQHF
TRBD1 | TRBV5-1 | CASSLGGNRGNEKLFF
NA | TRBV28 | CASSRRIGGLRTDTQYF
TRBD2 | TRBV7-2 | CASSVTSGGQETQYF
TRBD1 | TRBV2 | CASSARDRGYEQYF
NA | TRBV6-5 | CASSYTWDLPREQYF
NA | TRBV19 | CASTERQNSPLHF
NA | TRBV18 | CASTLGTSSTDTQYF
TRBD2 | TRBV29-1 | CSVDGTSGSPYEQYF
TRBD1 | TRBV19 | CASTRKGQGAEEQFF
NA | TRBV10-1 | CASSESRQGWRSTTF
NA | TRBV6-5 | CASSPRRGNTEAFF
NA | TRBV13 | CASSDRDNSYEQYF
NA | TRBV15 | CATSRPPPGYYGYTF
NA | TRBV7-2 | CASSLARDIPEAFF
NA | TRBV3-1/TRBV3-2 | CASSHTRGEQYF
NA | TRBV10-3 | CATLAHGSYEQYF
NA | TRBV21-1 | CASSKGLGTGGILYTQPQHF
NA | TRBV7-8 | CASSSSPRGTSYNEQFF
NA | TRBV9 | CASSVGPGGANTGELFF
NA | TRBV24-1 | CATSEPSRGQDNEQFF
TRBD1 | TRBV6-5 | CASGGGAGYGYTF
TRBD1 | TRBV27 | CASSLQGARGKLFF
TRBD1 | TRBV18 | CASSPGQRDGGYTF
NA | TRBV7-2 | CASSERHTTGTYEQYF
NA | TRBV5-6 | CASSFGSAENYGYTF
TRBD2 | TRBV27 | CASSFLAGGKENEQFF
NA | TRBV18 | CASSPTPSSVNEQFF
NA | TRBV29-1 | CSVERRGSPYGYTF
TRBD2 | TRBV5-1 | CASSPREGSSYEQYF
NA | TRBV9 | CASSDRAQGEKLFF
TRBD1 | TRBV29-1 | CSAIGTELYGYTF
NA | TRBV19 | CASSSGLWETQYF
TRBD2 | TRBV11-2 | CASSLEWDYGNEQFF
TRBD1 | TRBV7-3 | CASSISGTVTEQYF
NA | TRBV7-9 | CASSLAATNEKLFF
TRBD2 | TRBV5-4 | CASSSSGGSYNEQFF
NA | TRBV28 | CASSPDSNYGYTF
TRBD1 | TRBV19 | CASSIDRGETEAFF
TRBD1 | TRBV19 | CASSTETGVNEKLFF